This passage covers 23 T cell receptor beta chains from one sample sequenced in a study of blood T cell repertoires in COVID-19. Using immunoSEQ multiplex PCR, the repertoire was profiled, and TCRdb retains in-frame clones only, with some absent. This sample has under 250,000 clones; more than 70% occur once, and the top ten carry around 6.6%. Specimen: peripheral blood. The source of these receptors is a woman in her 30s with COVID-19, enrolled during active disease.

CDR3 amino acids: CASSAGTSGSSYNEQFF. CDR3 in DNA: TGTGCCAGCAGCGCTGGGACTAGCGGGAGCTCCTACAATGAGCAGTTCTTC. This chain connects TRBV9 to TRBJ2-1, with 14 bases matching TRBD2. This CDR3 has 17 residues. V trimming: 3 bases; J trimming: 0 bases; junction bases outside the gene matches: 2. The germline CDR1 and CDR2 sequences are SGDLS and YYNGEE.

The chain is built from TRBV7-9 and TRBJ2-5; a possible D gene is TRBD2 (6 bases). Germline V gene data show CDR1 as SEHNR and CDR2 as FQNEAQ (reference sequence). Trimming cost V 1 base and J 5 bases, with 20 bases left between them. The CDR3 extends over 17 amino acids. CDR3 protein: CASSLEGARGSRETQYF. CDR3 nucleotide sequence: TGTGCCAGCAGCTTAGAAGGGGCGCGGGGCTCGCGTGAGACCCAGTACTTC. Full variable domain (remainder filled in from reference TRBV7-9 and TRBJ2-5): DTGVSQNPRHKITKRGQNVTFRCDPISEHNRLYWYRQTLGQGPEFLTYFQNEAQLEKSRLLSDRFSAERPKGSFSTLEIQRTEQGDSAMYLCASSLEGARGSRETQYFGPGTRLLVL.

With respect to this clone: A much larger clonotype is one base distant, so this may be a read error. The CDR3 DNA follows: TGTGCCAGCAGGGTACAGGGGAACACTGAAGCTTTCTTT. It translates to CASRVQGNTEAFF. The chain carries TRBV2 and TRBJ1-1; perhaps TRBD1 as D (6 bases). V shed 6 bases and J shed 1 base, with 9 bases lying between them. The CDR3 loop spans 13 amino acids. Germline CDR1 SNHLY, CDR2 FYNNEI.

This chain uses TRBV7-6 with TRBJ2-3; D ambiguous. V lost 5 bases, J lost 0 bases, and 12 bases lay in between. CDR3 size: 15 residues. Germline-derived CDR1 and CDR2 are SGHVS and FNYEAQ. Written as DNA, the CDR3 is TGTGCCAGCAGCCCCCGTGGGCTTAGCACAGATACGCAGTATTTT. Translation: CASSPRGLSTDTQYF.

This clone was seen more than once but under ten times. This chain uses TRBV14 with TRBJ2-2, with TRBD1 matching 9 bases. V shed 4 bases and J 6 bases; nucleotides not matched to a gene: 9. Germline assignment: CDR1 SGHDN and CDR2 FVKESK. The length of the CDR3 is 16 residues. This chain's CDR3 is CASSLRDRDIAGELFF. The CDR3 bases are TGTGCCAGCAGCCTACGGGACAGGGATATCGCCGGGGAGCTGTTTTTT.

The chain links TRBV7-2 to TRBJ2-7; 7 nucleotides line up with TRBD2. Germline CDR1 and CDR2: SGHTA and FQGNSA. The CDR3 consists of 14 residues. V trimming: 1 base; J trimming: 7 bases; junction bases outside the gene matches: 7. In nucleotides, the CDR3 is TGTGCCAGCAGCTTAGTAGTGGGAGCGGGGGAGCAGTACTTC. Translating gives CASSLVVGAGEQYF.

The chain links TRBV28 to TRBJ2-3; 8 positions match TRBD1. Unmatched junction bases numbered 4, after V lost 3 bases and J lost 5 bases. The CDR3 length is 14 residues. Germline CDR1 is MDHEN and CDR2 is SYDVKM. The CDR3 sequence is CASSFQGAGDTQYF. The CDR3 DNA follows: TGTGCCAGCAGTTTTCAGGGGGCGGGAGATACGCAGTATTTT.

A word on this clone: At one end the junction does not follow the germline gene, possibly because of a read error. The rearrangement joins TRBV5-6 to TRBJ1-2; no clear D. CDR3 size: 11 residues. CDR1 SGHDT and CDR2 YYEEEE come from the germline V gene. The CDR3 sequence is CASSLNQQQNF. CDR3 DNA: TGTGCCAGCAGCTTGAACCAACAGCAAAACTTC.

This rearrangement joins TRBV19 to TRBJ2-3, with 11 nucleotides matching TRBD2. The CDR3 is 16 residues long. Looked up from germline, CDR1 is LNHDA and CDR2 is SQIVND (reference sequence). The V and J ends lost 2 bases and 6 bases, in that order; junction bases with no gene match: 7. The CDR3 DNA follows: TGTGCCAGTAGTATAATGGCTAGCGGGGGGCAGGATACGCAGTATTTT. It encodes CASSIMASGGQDTQYF.

This chain links TRBV10-3 with TRBJ2-7; D is perhaps TRBD2 (6 bases). The germline gives CDR1 ENHRY, CDR2 SYGVKD. The CDR3 is made up of 14 amino acids. The V end was cut by 6 bases, the J end by 2 bases, with 14 bases between. The CDR3 coding sequence is TGTGCCATCAGGCAGACGGGGGAAACCTACGAGCAGTACTTC. Translated, it gives CAIRQTGETYEQYF.

This chain connects TRBV6-2 or TRBV6-3 to TRBJ1-1; possible D gene TRBD1, 5 bases. This CDR3 region has 13 residues. Germline lookup yields CDR1 MNHEY and CDR2 SVGEGT. Trimming took off 5 bases at V and 1 base at J, with 8 bases between the two ends. The CDR3 DNA reads as TGTGCCAGCAGTAGAACAGGGAACACTGAAGCTTTCTTT. As protein: CASSRTGNTEAFF.

This clone was seen a few times. The rearrangement uses TRBV6-5 and TRBJ1-5; D may be TRBD1 (6 bases). Trimming cost V 0 bases and J 6 bases, with 12 bases left between them. The CDR3 sequence is 15 residues long. The germline V gene encodes CDR1 MNHEY and CDR2 SVGAGI. The CDR3 is CASSYSIAGAQPQHF. The CDR3 bases are TGTGCCAGCAGTTACTCGATAGCAGGGGCTCAGCCCCAGCATTTT.

The chain employs TRBV19 and TRBJ1-1, with 8 bases that match TRBD1. The V gene end was trimmed by 5 bases and the J gene end by 6 bases; junction bases not matched to a gene: 17. The CDR3 sequence is 17 residues long. Germline CDR1 is LNHDA and CDR2 is SQIVND (reference sequence). The CDR3 loop reads CASSPGTGRPQSPEAFF. The CDR3 coding sequence is TGTGCCAGTAGTCCCGGGACAGGACGGCCCCAGTCACCTGAAGCTTTCTTT.

The V call is TRBV6-5, the J call TRBJ2-5, with D uncertain. V was clipped by 8 bases and J by 0 bases, with 4 bases between them. The V gene's germline CDR1 is MNHEY and CDR2 SVGAGI. This CDR3 is built from 11 residues. CDR3 protein: CASDNQETQYF. The DNA for the CDR3 is TGTGCCAGCGACAACCAAGAGACCCAGTACTTC.

J is TRBJ1-5 and V is TRBV4-3; D uncertain. This CDR3 is built from 16 residues. Trimming took off 0 bases at V and 0 bases at J, with 9 bases between the two ends. CDR1 and CDR2 (germline): LGHNA, YSLEER. The CDR3 sequence: CASSQDRAYSNQPQHF. The CDR3 region has the DNA TGCGCCAGCAGCCAAGATCGCGCATATAGCAATCAGCCCCAGCATTTT.

The chain has TRBV19 and TRBJ2-7, with 9 bases identical to TRBD1. V lost 8 bases and J lost 6; bases outside the gene matches: 11. The CDR3 covers 14 residues. The germline V gene has CDR1 LNHDA and CDR2 SQIVND (reference sequence). This CDR3 reads CASALGQGPGEQYF. The CDR3 bases are TGTGCCAGTGCTTTGGGACAGGGCCCAGGCGAGCAGTACTTC. Full variable domain (outside the CDR3, taken from reference TRBV19 and TRBJ2-7): DGGITQSPKYLFRKEGQNVTLSCEQNLNHDAMYWYRQDPGQGLRLIYYSQIVNDFQKGDIAEGYSVSREKKESFPLTVTSAQKNPTAFYLCASALGQGPGEQYFGPGTRLTVT.

The rearrangement joins TRBV28 to TRBJ1-3, with D possibly TRBD1 on 5 matching bases. CDR1 is MDHEN and CDR2 is SYDVKM in the germline V gene. V was cut by 6 bases and J by 4 bases, with 13 bases left in between. The CDR3 contains 14 residues. CDR3 region: CASSQGGKGNTIYF. CDR3 sequence (DNA): TGTGCCAGCAGCCAGGGTGGGAAGGGAAACACCATATATTTT.

In DNA form, the CDR3 reads TGTGCCAGCAGTGCAGGGGGGCTCTATGGCTACACCTTC. The encoded protein is CASSAGGLYGYTF. This chain uses TRBV2 with TRBJ1-2; 7 bases align to TRBD1. The length of the CDR3 is 13 residues. Trimming removed 4 bases from V and 4 bases from J; junction bases left unmatched: 3. Germline loops: CDR1 SNHLY, CDR2 FYNNEI.

The chain recombines TRBV6-6 with TRBJ2-5, with 7 bases identical to TRBD1. The ends lost 6 bases at V and 1 base at J; junction bases unmatched: 5. Germline values: CDR1 MNHNY, CDR2 SVGAGI (reference sequence). CDR3 length: 14 residues. Here the CDR3 reads CASRIEGAQETQYF. The CDR3 nucleotides are TGTGCCAGCAGAATTGAGGGGGCCCAAGAGACCCAGTACTTC.

This chain joins TRBV4-2 and TRBJ2-1; 9 nucleotides agree with TRBD2. Germline assignment: CDR1 LGHNA and CDR2 YNFKEQ. The CDR3 consists of 17 residues. V dropped 1 base and J dropped 6; count of bases not matched to a gene: 10. The CDR3 loop is CASSQVFSLAGFNEQFF. CDR3 DNA: TGTGCCAGCAGCCAAGTATTCTCTCTAGCGGGGTTCAATGAGCAGTTCTTC.

The chain carries TRBV4-3 and TRBJ1-4; no reliable D call. The V gene's germline CDR1 is LGHNA and CDR2 YSLEER. Trimming pared 0 bases from V and 5 bases from J, leaving 16 bases between. The CDR3 extends over 17 amino acids. CDR3 sequence reads: CASSQDFRGDANEKLFF. The CDR3, as DNA: TGCGCCAGCAGCCAAGATTTTCGGGGAGATGCCAATGAAAAACTGTTTTTT.

This chain links TRBV9 with TRBJ1-3; perhaps TRBD1 as D (6 bases). Looked up from germline, CDR1 is SGDLS and CDR2 is YYNGEE. The CDR3 runs 15 residues. Trimming removed 4 bases at V and 4 bases at J, with 15 bases between. CDR3 DNA sequence: TGTGCCAGCAGCCCCCAGGGACAAGCAGGAAACACCATATATTTT. It encodes CASSPQGQAGNTIYF. Full variable domain (rest looked up from reference TRBV9 and TRBJ1-3): DSGVTQTPKHLITATGQRVTLRCSPRSGDLSVYWYQQSLDQGLQFLIQYYNGEERAKGNILERFSAQQFPDLHSELNLSSLELGDSALYFCASSPQGQAGNTIYFGEGSWLTVV.

The J gene is TRBJ1-2, the V gene TRBV14, with a weak D call TRBD1 (6 bases). Germline lookup yields CDR1 SGHDN and CDR2 FVKESK. The germline V and J ends were trimmed by 1 base and 4 bases, with 16 bases remaining between them. This CDR3 is built from 16 residues. Here the CDR3 reads CASSQVRTEHFYGYTF. The CDR3 nucleotides read TGTGCCAGCAGCCAAGTCAGGACAGAGCACTTCTATGGCTACACCTTC.